The T cell receptor (beta chain) described here comes from a study of blood T cells in healthy people across ages. The use of a sample-barcoded 5' primer and a J-beta primer mix characterized a second PCR of roughly 6 to 11 cycles. TCRdb fed the 5' RACE reads into MiXCR, producing one record per CDR3 protein. This sample yields 800,000 to 900,000 distinct CDR3 sequences, of which around 62% are seen a single time; 25% to 35% belongs to the top ten. The CDR3 runs 14 residues. Germline CDR1 and CDR2: SGDLS and YYNGEE. The V gene lost 3 bases and the J gene lost 0 bases, with 10 bases spanning the gap. The sequencing sample was made of blood. The clonotype comes from a man younger than 45 in good health. The gene calls are TRBV9 and TRBJ2-7; no definite D call. The CDR3 nucleotides read TGTGCCAGCAGCGCGAGGACCAGCTCCTACGAGCAGTACTTC. Protein product: CASSARTSSYEQYF. Supplemented by reference TRBV9 and TRBJ2-7, the full variable domain reads DSGVTQTPKHLITATGQRVTLRCSPRSGDLSVYWYQQSLDQGLQFLIQYYNGEERAKGNILERFSAQQFPDLHSELNLSSLELGDSALYFCASSARTSSYEQYFGPGTRLTVT.